The table lists the clone carrying this T cell receptor beta chain with a few counts. Its antigen remains unknown. This record comes from a study of identical twins. Study-level points and caveats: Invariant MAIT and iNKT cells may have partly biased zero-insertion analyses.

TCRdb analysed the 5' RACE reads with MiXCR anew, one entry per CDR3 protein. Of about 690,000 distinct CDR3 sequences detected, around 5.7% appear once; the ten largest clones hold around 1.7%. The CDR3 loop spans 12 amino acids. With V trimmed by 5 bases and J by 11 bases, 9 bases remained unmatched. The sequence was obtained from a man aged 18 to 35 in good health. Sequencing was performed on naive T cells sorted from blood. The gene calls are TRBV12-3 or TRBV12-4 and TRBJ2-7; 7 bases map to TRBD1. CDR3 region: CASSDRVGDKYF. The CDR3 nucleotides are TGTGCCAGCAGTGACAGGGTAGGGGACAAGTACTTC.